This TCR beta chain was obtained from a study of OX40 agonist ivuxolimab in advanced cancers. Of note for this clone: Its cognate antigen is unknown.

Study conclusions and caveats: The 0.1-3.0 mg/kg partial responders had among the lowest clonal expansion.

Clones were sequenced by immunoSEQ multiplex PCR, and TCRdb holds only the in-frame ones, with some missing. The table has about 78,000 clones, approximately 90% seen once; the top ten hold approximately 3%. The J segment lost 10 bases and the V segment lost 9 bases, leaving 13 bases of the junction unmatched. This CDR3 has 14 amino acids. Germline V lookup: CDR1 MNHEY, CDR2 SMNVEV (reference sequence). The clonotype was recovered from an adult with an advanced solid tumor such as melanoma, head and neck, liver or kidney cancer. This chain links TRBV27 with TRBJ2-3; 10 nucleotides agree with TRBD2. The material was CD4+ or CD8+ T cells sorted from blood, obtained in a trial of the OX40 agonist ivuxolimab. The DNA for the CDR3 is TGTGCCAGTCGCGGGGGACTAGCGCTGGGTGCGCAGTATTTT. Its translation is CASRGGLALGAQYF.